One sample yielded the 22 T cell receptor beta chains listed below, sequenced in a study of T cell repertoires in cytomegalovirus infection. Each CDR3 protein gets one entry after TCRdb re-called the reads with MiXCR. The profile shows around 740,000 distinct CDR3 sequences, roughly 36% of them singletons. Input material: PBMCs. Receptor source: a human donor in good health (CMV status not recorded). Some clones in this sample may be carry-over from other donors' samples.

This chain uses TRBV20-1 with TRBJ2-7; a weak D match, TRBD1 (5 bases). CDR1 and CDR2 (germline): DFQATT, SNEGSKA (reference sequence). This CDR3 region has 16 residues. The CDR3 bases are TGCAGAGGTCAGGGTTCTGGTCGATTTAGCTCCTACGAGCAGTACTTC. Encoded protein: CRGQGSGRFSSYEQYF.

The V call is TRBV25-1, the J call TRBJ2-5, with D possibly matching TRBD2 (5 bases). Germline CDR1 is MGHDK and CDR2 is SYGVNS. CDR3 length equals 13 residues. The ends were cut back, 6 bases at V and 1 base at J, with 9 bases in the middle. CDR3 in amino acids: CASRKGGQETQYF. The CDR3 region has the DNA TGTGCCAGCAGGAAAGGAGGCCAAGAGACCCAGTACTTC. Variable domain in full (rest from reference TRBV25-1 and TRBJ2-5): EADIYQTPRYLVIGTGKKITLECSQTMGHDKMYWYQQDPGMELHLIHYSYGVNSTEKGDLSSESTVSRIRTEHFPLTLESARPSHTSQYLCASRKGGQETQYFGPGTRLLVL.

In this sample, this clonotype turned up a few times. This chain joins TRBV12-5 and TRBJ1-2, with 10 bases lining up with TRBD1. The ends lost 6 bases at V and 8 bases at J; junction bases unmatched: 3. This CDR3 has 12 residues. In germline, CDR1 is LGHNT, CDR2 FRNRAP. The DNA for the CDR3 is TGTGCTAGTGGGGGGACAGGGGTCGGCTACACCTTC. Translation: CASGGTGVGYTF.

The genes are TRBV3-1 and TRBJ1-2; no firm D call. V lost 3 bases and J 0 bases, leaving 8 bases between the germline ends. The CDR3 sequence is 14 residues long. The germline gives CDR1 LGHDT, CDR2 YNNKEL (reference sequence). CDR3 amino acids: CASSQHRSNYGYTF. DNA for the CDR3: TGTGCCAGCAGCCAGCACAGATCTAACTATGGCTACACCTTC.

Only a few counts were recorded for this clonotype. V usage is TRBV10-3 and J usage is TRBJ2-1, with unresolved D. V was pared by 3 bases and J by 10 bases, with 16 bases between. The length of the CDR3 is 14 residues. Germline CDR1 and CDR2: ENHRY and SYGVKD. The CDR3 bases are TGTGCCATCAGTGAAATCCCTTCTCTCGGCGAGCAGTTCTTC. It yields the protein CAISEIPSLGEQFF.

The J gene is TRBJ1-1, the V gene TRBV6-2 or TRBV6-3; tentatively, D is TRBD1 (5 bases). This CDR3 has 17 residues. Trimming removed 2 bases from V and 1 base from J, with 17 bases in between. Germline V gene lookup returns CDR1 MNHEY and CDR2 SVGEGT. CDR3 residues: CASSYEGGGARNTEAFF. The CDR3, as DNA: TGTGCCAGCAGTTACGAAGGCGGTGGGGCTAGGAACACTGAAGCTTTCTTT.

V usage is TRBV12-3 or TRBV12-4 and J usage is TRBJ2-4, with a tentative D call TRBD1 (6 bases). The CDR3 consists of 15 residues. V lost 6 bases and J 2 bases, leaving 14 bases between the germline ends. CDR3 sequence (DNA): TGTGCCAGCAGCCCTACGGACAGTCCCAAAAACATTCAGTACTTC. It is translated as CASSPTDSPKNIQYF.

This clonotype came up a few times. V usage is TRBV7-2 and J usage is TRBJ2-1, with D possibly matching TRBD2 (6 bases). Germline CDR1 and CDR2: SGHTA and FQGNSA. Trimming removed 2 bases at V and 0 bases at J, with 8 bases between. The CDR3 consists of 15 residues. The CDR3 sequence: CASSLTRGSYNEQFF. The CDR3 DNA reads as TGTGCCAGCAGCTTAACGCGGGGCTCCTACAATGAGCAGTTCTTC.

The table lists this clonotype with a few counts. J is TRBJ1-2 and V is TRBV28, with D possibly being TRBD1 (6 bases). This CDR3 has 17 residues. Between the trimmed V and J ends, which lost 5 bases and 3 bases, there was a span of 22 bases. Germline V lookup: CDR1 MDHEN, CDR2 SYDVKM. The CDR3 bases are TGTGCCAGCAGTCCAGGACAGCCCTCTAATTCAGACTATGGCTACACCTTC. This codes for CASSPGQPSNSDYGYTF.

This clonotype was counted between two and nine times. The gene calls are TRBV19 and TRBJ2-1; 14 nucleotides match TRBD2. In germline, CDR1 is LNHDA, CDR2 SQIVND (reference sequence). CDR3 length equals 16 residues. Trimming removed 5 bases from V and 9 bases from J; junction bases left unmatched: 9. In nucleotides, the CDR3 is TGTGCCAGTAGTCCCGGACTAGCGGGGGGCGGGAGTGAGCAGTTCTTC. Its protein product is CASSPGLAGGGSEQFF. Full variable domain (remainder filled in from reference TRBV19 and TRBJ2-1): DGGITQSPKYLFRKEGQNVTLSCEQNLNHDAMYWYRQDPGQGLRLIYYSQIVNDFQKGDIAEGYSVSREKKESFPLTVTSAQKNPTAFYLCASSPGLAGGGSEQFFGPGTRLTVL.

This clonotype was detected only a few times. The chain carries TRBV24-1 and TRBJ2-2, with no clear D. The CDR3 runs to 13 residues. V was trimmed by 3 bases and J by 1 base, leaving 2 bases between them. Germline V CDR1 and CDR2: KGHDR, SFDVKD. The CDR3 region has the DNA TGTGCCACCAGTGATGTGAACACCGGGGAGCTGTTTTTT. As protein: CATSDVNTGELFF.

Many counts were recorded for this clonotype. The CDR3 DNA reads as TGTGCCAGCAGCTTCAGAAGGGACAGCACCGTCTACGAGCAGTACTTC. Its translation is CASSFRRDSTVYEQYF. The chain links TRBV7-2 to TRBJ2-7, with TRBD1 identical over 7 bases. The junction had 11 bases not matched to a gene; V was cut back by 3 bases and J by 3 bases. The CDR3 sequence is 16 residues long. Germline values: CDR1 SGHTA, CDR2 FQGNSA.

About this clonotype: Germline is not matched at one junction end, which may reflect a read error. This chain links TRBV28 with TRBJ2-2, with 7 bases that match TRBD1. Germline-derived CDR1 and CDR2 are MDHEN and SYDVKM. The CDR3 has 15 residues. CDR3 in DNA: TGTGCCAGCAGTCCGACAGGGCGTCGCACCGGGGTGCTGTTTTTT. Translated, it gives CASSPTGRRTGVLFF.

With regard to this clonotype: Given a much more abundant clone one base away, this may be a read error. The chain uses TRBV7-3 and TRBJ1-1; D unclear. This CDR3 contains 13 residues. Looked up from germline, CDR1 is SGHTA and CDR2 is FQGTGA. The CDR3 spells CSSSLNPQTEAFF. The CDR3 DNA reads TGTTCCAGCAGCTTAAATCCCCAAACTGAAGCTTTCTTT.

The rearrangement links TRBV6-1 to TRBJ1-1, with D possibly matching TRBD1 (6 bases). V gave up 6 bases and J gave up 1 base, with 18 bases separating them. This CDR3 comprises 16 residues. Per germline, CDR1 MNHNS and CDR2 SASEGT. The DNA of the CDR3 is TGTGCCAGCAGGGATACCAGGGGCTCGGGGAACACTGAAGCTTTCTTT. Protein sequence: CASRDTRGSGNTEAFF.

The CDR3: CSGWGTGELFF. CDR3 nucleotide sequence: TGCAGCGGATGGGGCACCGGGGAGCTGTTTTTT. The rearrangement uses TRBV29-1 and TRBJ2-2; D is unclear. The CDR3 totals 11 residues. Trimming left V 7 bases short and J 4 bases short, with 7 bases between. CDR1 and CDR2 (germline): SQVTM, ANQGSEA.

This clonotype occurred many times. The V call is TRBV7-2, the J call TRBJ2-3, with 8 bases lining up with TRBD1. Unmatched junction bases numbered 4, after V lost 4 bases and J lost 1 base. Germline loops: CDR1 SGHTA, CDR2 FQGNSA. The length of the CDR3 is 15 residues. CDR3 amino acids: CASSYGTGRTDTQYF. Here the CDR3 DNA reads TGTGCCAGCAGCTACGGGACAGGACGCACAGATACGCAGTATTTT. The full variable domain, rest sourced from reference TRBV7-2 and TRBJ2-3, is GAGVSQSPSNKVTEKGKDVELRCDPISGHTALYWYRQSLGQGLEFLIYFQGNSAPDKSGLPSDRFSAERTGGSVSTLTIQRTQQEDSAVYLCASSYGTGRTDTQYFGPGTRLTVL.

This clonotype turned up a few times. The chain is built from TRBV19 and TRBJ1-1; 8 bases agree with TRBD1. J lost 6 bases, V lost 7 bases, and 13 bases had no gene match. This CDR3 contains 15 residues. CDR1 and CDR2 from the germline V gene are LNHDA and SQIVND (reference sequence). The CDR3, as DNA: TGTGCCAGTACCATCCCGGACAGGGCGAGCCCTGAAGCTTTCTTT. Protein: CASTIPDRASPEAFF.

This sequence joins TRBV11-2 and TRBJ2-1; 9 nucleotides match TRBD2. Germline assignment: CDR1 SGHAT and CDR2 FQNNGV. The CDR3 is 15 amino acids. Unmatched junction bases numbered 6, after V lost 3 bases and J lost 6 bases. The CDR3 nucleotides are TGTGCCAGCAGCTTCGGTGCGGGAGGGTTCAATGAGCAGTTCTTC. As protein: CASSFGAGGFNEQFF.

This clonotype was seen more than once but under ten times. The chain combines TRBV6-2 or TRBV6-3 with TRBJ2-2; TRBD1 agrees at 8 bases. Germline V lookup: CDR1 MNHEY, CDR2 SVGEGT. CDR3 length: 15 amino acids. V dropped 6 bases and J dropped 1; count of bases not matched to a gene: 4. CDR3 sequence (DNA): TGTGCCAGCAGGGGGGACAGGCTGAACACCGGGGAGCTGTTTTTT. Translation: CASRGDRLNTGELFF.

This clonotype turned up a few times. This sequence joins TRBV10-3 and TRBJ1-2; tentatively, D is TRBD1 (5 bases). This CDR3 is built from 13 residues. Germline V lookup: CDR1 ENHRY, CDR2 SYGVKD. V shed 4 bases and J shed 6 bases, with 12 bases lying between them. The CDR3: CAISVQGTNGYTF. DNA for the CDR3: TGTGCCATCAGTGTTCAGGGTACGAATGGCTACACCTTC.

This clonotype was detected once. This rearrangement joins TRBV24-1 to TRBJ2-3; 11 bases fit TRBD2. Germline assignment: CDR1 KGHDR and CDR2 SFDVKD. The CDR3 has 20 residues. V lost 1 base, J lost 0 bases, and 11 bases stayed unmatched. The CDR3 region is CATSDFGLAGGSGSTDTQYF. The CDR3 DNA is TGTGCCACCAGTGATTTCGGGCTAGCGGGGGGTTCCGGTAGCACAGATACGCAGTATTTT.